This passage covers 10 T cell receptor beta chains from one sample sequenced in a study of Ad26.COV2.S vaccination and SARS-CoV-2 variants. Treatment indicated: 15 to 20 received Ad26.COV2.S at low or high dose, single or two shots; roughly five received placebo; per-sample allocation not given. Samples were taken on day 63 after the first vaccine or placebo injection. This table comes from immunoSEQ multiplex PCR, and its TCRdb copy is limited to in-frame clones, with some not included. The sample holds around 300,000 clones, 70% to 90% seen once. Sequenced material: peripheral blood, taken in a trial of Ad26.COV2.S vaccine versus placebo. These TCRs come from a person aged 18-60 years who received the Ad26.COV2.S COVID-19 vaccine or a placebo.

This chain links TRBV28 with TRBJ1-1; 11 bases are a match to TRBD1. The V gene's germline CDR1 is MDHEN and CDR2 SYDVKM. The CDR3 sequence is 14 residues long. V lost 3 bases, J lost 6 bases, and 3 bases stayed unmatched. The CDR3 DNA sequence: TGTGCCAGCAGTTTGGGACAGGGGGTATCTGAAGCTTTCTTT. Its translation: CASSLGQGVSEAFF.

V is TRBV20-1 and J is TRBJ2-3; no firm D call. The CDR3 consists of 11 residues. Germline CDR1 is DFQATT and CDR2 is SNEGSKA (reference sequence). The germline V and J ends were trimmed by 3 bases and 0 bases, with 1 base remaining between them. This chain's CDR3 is CSARSTDTQYF. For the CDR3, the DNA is TGCAGTGCTAGGAGCACAGATACGCAGTATTTT.

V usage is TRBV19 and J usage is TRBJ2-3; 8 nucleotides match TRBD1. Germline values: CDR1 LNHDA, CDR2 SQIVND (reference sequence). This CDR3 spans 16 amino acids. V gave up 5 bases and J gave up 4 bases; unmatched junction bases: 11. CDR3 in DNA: TGTGCCAGTAGTTTTACCGCGGCAGGGGGCTCAGATACGCAGTATTTT. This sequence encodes CASSFTAAGGSDTQYF. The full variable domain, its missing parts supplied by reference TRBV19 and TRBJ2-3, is DGGITQSPKYLFRKEGQNVTLSCEQNLNHDAMYWYRQDPGQGLRLIYYSQIVNDFQKGDIAEGYSVSREKKESFPLTVTSAQKNPTAFYLCASSFTAAGGSDTQYFGPGTRLTVL.

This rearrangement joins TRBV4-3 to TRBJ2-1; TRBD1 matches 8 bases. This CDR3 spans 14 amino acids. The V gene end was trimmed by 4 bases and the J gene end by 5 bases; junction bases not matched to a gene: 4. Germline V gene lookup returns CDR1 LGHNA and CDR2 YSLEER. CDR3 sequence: CASSPGQGNNEQFF. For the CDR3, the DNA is TGCGCCAGCAGCCCAGGACAGGGAAACAATGAGCAGTTCTTC.

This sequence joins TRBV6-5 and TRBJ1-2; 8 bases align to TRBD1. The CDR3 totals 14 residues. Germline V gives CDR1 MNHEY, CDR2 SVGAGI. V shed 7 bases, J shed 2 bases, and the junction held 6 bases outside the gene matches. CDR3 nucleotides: TGTGCCAGCAAGCAGGGGGCGGCGAACTATGGCTACACCTTC. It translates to CASKQGAANYGYTF.

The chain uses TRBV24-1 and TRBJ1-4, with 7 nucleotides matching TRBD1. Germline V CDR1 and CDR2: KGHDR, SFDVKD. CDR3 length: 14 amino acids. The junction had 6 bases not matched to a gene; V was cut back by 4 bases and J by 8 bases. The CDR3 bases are TGTGCCACCAGTGAAGGGGGCGAGGTAGAAAAACTGTTTTTT. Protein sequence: CATSEGGEVEKLFF.

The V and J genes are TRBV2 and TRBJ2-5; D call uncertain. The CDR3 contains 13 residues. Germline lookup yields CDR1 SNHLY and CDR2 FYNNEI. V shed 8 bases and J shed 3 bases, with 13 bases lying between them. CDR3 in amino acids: CASGHSWEETQYF. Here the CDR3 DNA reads TGTGCCAGCGGTCATTCCTGGGAAGAGACCCAGTACTTC.

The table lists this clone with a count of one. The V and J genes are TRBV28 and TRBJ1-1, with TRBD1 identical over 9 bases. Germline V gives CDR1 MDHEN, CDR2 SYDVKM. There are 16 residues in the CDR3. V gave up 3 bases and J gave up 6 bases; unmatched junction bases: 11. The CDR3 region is CASSFDGGTGMAEAFF. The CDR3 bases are TGTGCCAGCAGTTTTGATGGCGGGACAGGGATGGCTGAAGCTTTCTTT.

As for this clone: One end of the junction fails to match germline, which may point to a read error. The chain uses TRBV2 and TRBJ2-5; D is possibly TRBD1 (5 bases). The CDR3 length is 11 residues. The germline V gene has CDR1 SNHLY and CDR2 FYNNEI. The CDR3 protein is CSAGMGETQYF. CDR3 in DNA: TGCTCCGCAGGGATGGGGGAGACCCAGTACTTC. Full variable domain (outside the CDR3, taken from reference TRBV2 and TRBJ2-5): EPEVTQTPSHQVTQMGQEVILRCVPISNHLYFYWYRQILGQKVEFLVSFYNNEISEKSEIFDDQFSVERPDGSNFTLKIRSTKLEDSAMYFCSAGMGETQYFGPGTRLLVL.

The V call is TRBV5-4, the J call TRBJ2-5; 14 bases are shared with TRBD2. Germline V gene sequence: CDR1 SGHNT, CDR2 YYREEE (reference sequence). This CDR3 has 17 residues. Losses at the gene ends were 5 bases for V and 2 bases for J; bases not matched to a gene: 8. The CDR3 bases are TGTGCCAGCAGTTCGGGTGGGACTAGCGGGGGACAAGAGACCCAGTACTTC. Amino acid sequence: CASSSGGTSGGQETQYF. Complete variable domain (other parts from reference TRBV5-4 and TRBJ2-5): ETGVTQSPTHLIKTRGQQVTLRCSSQSGHNTVSWYQQALGQGPQFIFQYYREEENGRGNFPPRFSGLQFPNYSSELNVNALELDDSALYLCASSSGGTSGGQETQYFGPGTRLLVL.